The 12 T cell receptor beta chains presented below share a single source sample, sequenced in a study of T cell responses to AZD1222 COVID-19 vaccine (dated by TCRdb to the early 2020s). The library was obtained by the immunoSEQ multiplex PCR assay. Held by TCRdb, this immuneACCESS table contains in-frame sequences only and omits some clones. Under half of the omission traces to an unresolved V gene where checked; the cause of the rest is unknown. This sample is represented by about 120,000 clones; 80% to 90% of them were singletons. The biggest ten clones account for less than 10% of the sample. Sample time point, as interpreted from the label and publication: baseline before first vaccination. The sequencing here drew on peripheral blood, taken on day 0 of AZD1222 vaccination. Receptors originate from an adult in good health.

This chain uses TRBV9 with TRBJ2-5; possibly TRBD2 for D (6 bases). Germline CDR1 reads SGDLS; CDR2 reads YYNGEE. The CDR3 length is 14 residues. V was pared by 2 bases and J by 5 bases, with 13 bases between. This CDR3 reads CASSVQGGHETQYF. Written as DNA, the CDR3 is TGTGCCAGCAGCGTTCAGGGAGGTCACGAGACCCAGTACTTC.

Here the CDR3 DNA reads TGTGCCAGCAGCAGTCGTCGGGGTCTCGCGTCTGAGCAGTTCTTC. Its protein product is CASSSRRGLASEQFF. The chain uses TRBV7-8 and TRBJ2-1; tentatively, D is TRBD2 (5 bases). CDR3 length: 15 residues. Germline V lookup: CDR1 SGHVS, CDR2 FQNEAQ. Trimming pared 5 bases from V and 9 bases from J, leaving 20 bases between. Combining the CDR3 with reference TRBV7-8 and TRBJ2-1 gives the whole variable domain GAGVSQSPRYKVAKRGQDVALRCDPISGHVSLFWYQQALGQGPEFLTYFQNEAQLDKSGLPSDRFFAERPEGSVSTLKIQRTQQEDSAVYLCASSSRRGLASEQFFGPGTRLTVL.

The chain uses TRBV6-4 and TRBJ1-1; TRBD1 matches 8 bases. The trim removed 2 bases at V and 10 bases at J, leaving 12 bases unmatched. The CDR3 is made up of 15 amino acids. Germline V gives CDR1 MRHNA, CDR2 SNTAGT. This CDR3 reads CASSDDRQGTVGAFF. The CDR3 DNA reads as TGTGCCAGCAGTGACGATCGACAGGGGACGGTGGGAGCTTTCTTT.

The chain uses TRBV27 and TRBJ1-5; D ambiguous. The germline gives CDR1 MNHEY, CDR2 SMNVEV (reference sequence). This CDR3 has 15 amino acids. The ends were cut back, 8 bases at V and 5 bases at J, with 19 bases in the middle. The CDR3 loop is CASRVRASGYQPQHF. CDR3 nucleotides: TGTGCCAGCCGAGTAAGGGCATCCGGATATCAGCCCCAGCATTTT.

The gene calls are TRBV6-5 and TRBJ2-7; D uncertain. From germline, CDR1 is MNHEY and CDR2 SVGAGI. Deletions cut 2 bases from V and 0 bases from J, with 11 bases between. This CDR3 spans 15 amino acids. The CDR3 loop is CASSYGRQSSYEQYF. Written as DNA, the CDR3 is TGTGCCAGCAGTTACGGCCGTCAAAGCTCCTACGAGCAGTACTTC.

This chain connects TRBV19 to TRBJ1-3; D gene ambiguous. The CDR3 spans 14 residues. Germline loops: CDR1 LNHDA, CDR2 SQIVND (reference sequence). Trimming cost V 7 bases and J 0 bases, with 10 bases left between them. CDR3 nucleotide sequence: TGTGCCAGTAATCCCCCGAGCTCTGGAAACACCATATATTTT. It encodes CASNPPSSGNTIYF.

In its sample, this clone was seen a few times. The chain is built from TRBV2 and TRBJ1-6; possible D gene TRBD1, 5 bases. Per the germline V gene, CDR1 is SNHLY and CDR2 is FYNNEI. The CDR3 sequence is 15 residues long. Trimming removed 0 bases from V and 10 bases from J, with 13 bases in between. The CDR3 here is CASSEASGGKSPLHF. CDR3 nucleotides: TGTGCCAGCAGTGAAGCGTCGGGGGGGAAATCACCCCTCCACTTT. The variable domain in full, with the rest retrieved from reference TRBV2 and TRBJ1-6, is EPEVTQTPSHQVTQMGQEVILRCVPISNHLYFYWYRQILGQKVEFLVSFYNNEISEKSEIFDDQFSVERPDGSNFTLKIRSTKLEDSAMYFCASSEASGGKSPLHFGNGTRLTVT.

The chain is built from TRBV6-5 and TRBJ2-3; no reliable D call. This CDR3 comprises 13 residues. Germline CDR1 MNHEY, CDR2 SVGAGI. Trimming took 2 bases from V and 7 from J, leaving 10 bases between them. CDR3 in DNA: TGTGCCAGCAGTTACCCGGGCGGAAATACGCAGTATTTT. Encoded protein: CASSYPGGNTQYF.

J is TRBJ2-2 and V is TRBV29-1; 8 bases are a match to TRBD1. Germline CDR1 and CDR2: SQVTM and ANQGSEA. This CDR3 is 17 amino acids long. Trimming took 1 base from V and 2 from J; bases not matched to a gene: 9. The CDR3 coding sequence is TGCAGCGTTGAAGGGGGTAGGGGGACAGGTAACACCGGGGAGCTGTTTTTT. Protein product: CSVEGGRGTGNTGELFF.

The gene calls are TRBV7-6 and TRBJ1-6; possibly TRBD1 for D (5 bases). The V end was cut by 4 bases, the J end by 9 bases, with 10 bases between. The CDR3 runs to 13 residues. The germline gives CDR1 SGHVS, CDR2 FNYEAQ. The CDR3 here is CASSSTAGSPLHF. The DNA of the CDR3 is TGTGCCAGCAGCTCGACAGCGGGTTCACCCCTCCACTTT.

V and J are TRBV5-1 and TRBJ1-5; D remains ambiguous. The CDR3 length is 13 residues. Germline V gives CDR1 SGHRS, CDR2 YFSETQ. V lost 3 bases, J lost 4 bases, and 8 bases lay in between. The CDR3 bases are TGCGCCAGCAGCTGGGTCTATAATCAGCCCCAGCATTTT. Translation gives CASSWVYNQPQHF.

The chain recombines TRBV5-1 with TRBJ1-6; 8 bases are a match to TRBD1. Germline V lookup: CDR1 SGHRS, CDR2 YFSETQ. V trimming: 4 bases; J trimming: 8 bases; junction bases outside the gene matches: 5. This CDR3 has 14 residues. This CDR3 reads CASSPQGAYSPLHF. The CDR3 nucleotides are TGCGCCAGCAGCCCCCAGGGGGCGTATTCACCCCTCCACTTT.